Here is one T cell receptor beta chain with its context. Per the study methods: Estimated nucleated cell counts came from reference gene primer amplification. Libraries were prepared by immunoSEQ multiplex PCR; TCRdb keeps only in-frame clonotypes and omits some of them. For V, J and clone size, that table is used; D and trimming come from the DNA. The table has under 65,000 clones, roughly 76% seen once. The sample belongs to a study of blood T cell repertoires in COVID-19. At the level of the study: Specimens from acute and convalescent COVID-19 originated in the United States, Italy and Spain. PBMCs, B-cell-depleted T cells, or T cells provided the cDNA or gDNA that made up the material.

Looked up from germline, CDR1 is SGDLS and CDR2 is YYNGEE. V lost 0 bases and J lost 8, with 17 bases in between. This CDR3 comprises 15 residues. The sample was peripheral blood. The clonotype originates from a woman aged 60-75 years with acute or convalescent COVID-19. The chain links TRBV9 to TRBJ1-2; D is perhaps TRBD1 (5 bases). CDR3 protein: CASSVAGGDLYGYTF. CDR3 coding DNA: TGTGCCAGCAGCGTAGCGGGAGGGGATCTATACGGCTACACCTTC.